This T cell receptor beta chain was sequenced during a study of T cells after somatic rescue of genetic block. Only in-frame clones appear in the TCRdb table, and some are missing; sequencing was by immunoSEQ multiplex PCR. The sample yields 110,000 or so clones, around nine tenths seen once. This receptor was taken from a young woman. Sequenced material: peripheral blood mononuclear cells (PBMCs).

The CDR3 spells CASSPSYEQYF. CDR3 nucleotides: TGTGCCAGCAGTCCCTCCTACGAGCAGTACTTC. The chain employs TRBV11-2 and TRBJ2-7, with D uncertain. Trimming removed 6 bases at V and 0 bases at J, with 3 bases between. In germline, CDR1 is SGHAT, CDR2 FQNNGV. The CDR3 contains 11 residues.